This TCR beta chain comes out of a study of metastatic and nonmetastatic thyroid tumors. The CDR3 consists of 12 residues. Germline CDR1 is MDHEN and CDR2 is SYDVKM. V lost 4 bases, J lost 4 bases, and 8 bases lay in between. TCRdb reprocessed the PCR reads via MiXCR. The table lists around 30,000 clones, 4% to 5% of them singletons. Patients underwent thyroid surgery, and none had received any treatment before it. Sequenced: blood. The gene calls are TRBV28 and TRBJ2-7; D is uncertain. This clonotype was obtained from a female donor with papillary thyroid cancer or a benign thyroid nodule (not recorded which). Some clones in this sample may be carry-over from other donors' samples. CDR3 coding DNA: TGTGCCAGCAGTTCCATCTTATACGAGCAGTACTTC. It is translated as CASSSILYEQYF.